The TCR beta chain under discussion was sequenced for a study of response to subunit inactivated influenza vaccine. TCRdb called the RT-PCR reads again in MiXCR, with one record for every CDR3 protein. The sample holds about 160,000 distinct CDR3 sequences, around 9.9% seen once. This clonotype was observed at least ten times. Material: non-naive T cells sorted from PBMCs, obtained 35 to 45 days after vaccination. The receptor was derived from a man aged 50-59 years who received an inactivated influenza vaccine.

In DNA form, the CDR3 reads TGTGCCACCAGTGATTTGTGGGGGGCGTTGAGTCCAGATACGCAGTATTTT. It encodes CATSDLWGALSPDTQYF. The rearrangement joins TRBV24-1 to TRBJ2-3; tentatively, D is TRBD1 or TRBD2 (6 bases each). The germline gives CDR1 KGHDR, CDR2 SFDVKD. This CDR3 contains 17 residues. V was clipped by 0 bases and J by 4 bases, with 16 bases between them.